The T cell receptor (beta chain) described here comes from a study of cytomegalovirus exposure and HLA in healthy donors. Regarding the study as a whole: Sequences of the TCR beta chain were said to predict the HLA-A and HLA-B alleles of most subjects accurately. The study put some 160 TCR beta chains on its list as cytomegalovirus-associated.

PCR amplification relied on 60 Vbeta primers (plus 13 Jbeta primers). Generated by immunoSEQ multiplex PCR, the TCRdb table keeps only in-frame clones and is missing some. The sample has roughly 250,000 clones, 84% seen once; the top ten hold more than 1.5%. Germline CDR1 reads LNHDA; CDR2 reads SQIVND (reference sequence). The ends lost 8 bases at V and 7 bases at J; junction bases unmatched: 10. This CDR3 has 14 amino acids. For this clone: Antigen specificity is unknown.

This sequence joins TRBV19 and TRBJ1-4, with TRBD1 matching over 7 bases. The sample was PBMCs. This clonotype was obtained from a woman aged 40 to 49 in good health and CMV-seropositive. CDR3 sequence: CASPEDRLGEKLFF. CDR3 DNA: TGTGCCAGTCCCGAGGACAGGCTTGGTGAAAAACTGTTTTTT.